This is a list of T cell receptor beta chains from one sample in a study of blood T cell repertoires in COVID-19. TCRdb's copy holds only in-frame clones and misses some; the assay was immunoSEQ multiplex PCR. The repertoire includes more than 250,000 clones, more than 85% of them detected once, and less than 20% sits in the top ten. Sequenced: PBMCs or T cells enriched from blood (not recorded which). All receptors come from a woman aged 25 to 39 who had recovered from COVID-19. Both conserved end residues are part of each CDR3. A D gene is named only where the DNA matches it firmly. Clone size is shown for a subset of rows, as once, few, many or a class of expanded clone.

v_gene	j_gene	d_gene	abundance	CDR3aa	CDR3nt
TRBV3-1/TRBV3-2	TRBJ2-5	.	.	CASSQSIAKETQYF	TGTGCCAGCAGCCAATCGATAGCCAAAGAGACCCAGTACTTC
TRBV6-5	TRBJ1-1	TRBD1	.	CASRGQAEAFF	TGTGCCAGCAGAGGACAGGCGGAAGCTTTCTTT
TRBV7-2	TRBJ2-5	TRBD2	.	CASSPRRGGGETQYF	TGTGCCAGCAGCCCCCGGCGGGGGGGTGGGGAGACCCAGTACTTC
TRBV28	TRBJ1-2	.	.	CASRRREPPPNNYGYTF	TGTGCCAGCAGACGCCGGGAACCTCCACCTAATAACTATGGCTACACCTTC
TRBV7-7	TRBJ2-2	.	.	CASSLNAGANTGELFF	TGTGCTAGCAGCTTAAACGCAGGGGCGAACACCGGGGAGCTGTTTTTT
TRBV28	TRBJ1-5	TRBD1	.	CASSPGDREDQPQHF	TGTGCCAGCAGTCCGGGGGACAGGGAGGATCAGCCCCAGCATTTT
TRBV7-9	TRBJ2-2	TRBD1	.	CASSLGRDRAVHNTGELFF	TGTGCCAGCAGCTTAGGCCGGGACAGGGCCGTACATAACACCGGGGAGCTGTTTTTT
TRBV19	TRBJ2-7	.	.	CASSKGFPSYEQYF	TGTGCCAGTAGTAAGGGGTTCCCCTCCTACGAGCAGTACTTC
TRBV11-2	TRBJ2-2	.	.	CASSLSSYAGELFF	TGTGCCAGCAGCTTATCAAGCTACGCCGGGGAGCTGTTTTTT
TRBV30	TRBJ1-2	.	.	CAWSASPGGYTF	TGTGCCTGGAGTGCCTCTCCGGGAGGCTACACCTTC
TRBV4-1	TRBJ1-2	.	.	CASSQVFAEGGYTF	TGCGCCAGCAGCCAAGTATTCGCCGAGGGTGGCTACACCTTC
TRBV15	TRBJ2-7	.	.	CATSRDLPGEQYF	TGTGCCACCAGCAGAGATTTGCCCGGCGAGCAGTACTTC
TRBV4-3	TRBJ2-7	TRBD2	.	CASSQGLAGASYEQYF	TGCGCCAGCAGCCAAGGACTAGCGGGGGCCTCCTACGAGCAGTACTTC
TRBV7-3	TRBJ2-1	.	.	CASSLSDYDNEQFF	TGTGCCAGCAGCTTAAGCGACTACGACAATGAGCAGTTCTTC
TRBV7-9	TRBJ2-7	.	.	CASSSQDYEAYF	TGTGCCAGCAGCTCGCAAGACTACGAAGCGTACTTC
TRBV20-1	TRBJ2-1	.	.	CSASPVPEQFF	TGCAGTGCTAGTCCAGTTCCTGAGCAGTTCTTC
TRBV28	TRBJ1-6	TRBD1	.	CASSLTGGSYNSPLHF	TGTGCCAGCAGTTTAACAGGGGGCTCCTATAATTCACCCCTCCACTTT
TRBV3-1/TRBV3-2	TRBJ2-1	TRBD2	once	CASSQEDTTSGGDEQFF	TGTGCCAGCAGCCAAGAGGATACCACTAGCGGCGGCGATGAGCAGTTCTTC
TRBV28	TRBJ2-5	.	.	CASRPGSGETQYF	TGTGCCAGCCGGCCGGGATCCGGGGAGACCCAGTACTTC
TRBV7-8	TRBJ1-2	.	.	CASSPNPGVYGYTF	TGTGCCAGCAGCCCGAACCCCGGTGTCTATGGCTACACCTTC
TRBV7-8	TRBJ1-5	.	.	CASSLGRRTALYQPQHF	TGTGCCAGCAGCTTAGGCAGGCGGACTGCTTTATACCAGCCCCAGCATTTT
TRBV2	TRBJ2-7	TRBD2	once	CASSLRGGSSYEQYF	TGTGCCAGCAGCCTGCGGGGGGGGAGCTCCTACGAGCAGTACTTC
TRBV24-1	TRBJ1-2	.	.	CATSDPVRGDGYTF	TGTGCCACCAGTGACCCCGTCCGGGGTGATGGCTACACCTTC
TRBV3-1/TRBV3-2	TRBJ1-4	TRBD1	.	CASSRDSMVGKLFF	TGTGCCAGCAGCCGGGACAGCATGGTGGGAAAACTGTTTTTT
TRBV2	TRBJ2-5	TRBD2	.	CASSGVAGGGETQYF	TGTGCCAGCAGTGGGGTCGCGGGAGGCGGTGAGACCCAGTACTTC
TRBV4-3	TRBJ2-1	.	.	CASSQDKWPYNEQFF	TGCGCCAGCAGCCAAGATAAGTGGCCCTACAATGAGCAGTTCTTC
TRBV7-2	TRBJ1-3	TRBD1	.	CASSPGGTGSGNTIYF	TGTGCCAGCAGCCCAGGTGGGACAGGGAGTGGAAACACCATATATTTT
TRBV28	TRBJ1-1	.	once	CASSSGQLTEAFF	TGTGCCAGCAGTTCCGGACAGCTAACTGAAGCTTTCTTT